These 9 T cell receptor beta chains share one sample of origin, sequenced in a study of T cell repertoires in cytomegalovirus infection. MiXCR, run by TCRdb on the reads, gives a single entry per CDR3 protein. Of about 740,000 distinct CDR3 sequences in the sample, around 31% were seen once. Antigens for these TCRs are unknown. Sample: cultured PBMCs, taken from culture after CMV antigen stimulation. The receptors were gathered from a human donor in good health (CMV status not recorded). Some clones in this sample may be carry-over from other donors' samples.

The V call is TRBV6-8, the J call TRBJ1-4; perhaps TRBD1 as D (5 bases). CDR1 and CDR2 from the germline V gene are MNHGY and SAAAGT. V was shortened by 2 bases and J by 3 bases, with 10 bases between the two germline ends. CDR3 length equals 15 residues. The CDR3 DNA is TGTGCCAGCAGTTACAGGGGCCGCGCTAATGAAAAACTGTTTTTT. Protein product: CASSYRGRANEKLFF.

This clonotype was counted between two and nine times. The chain combines TRBV12-3 or TRBV12-4 with TRBJ1-4; tentative D call: TRBD1 (5 bases). V gave up 7 bases and J gave up 10 bases, with 22 bases separating them. This CDR3 is 15 amino acids long. CDR3 region: CASTLSDNHGGKLFF. CDR3 nucleotides: TGTGCCAGCACCCTCTCCGACAACCACGGGGGAAAACTGTTTTTT.

V gene TRBV5-5 combines with J gene TRBJ2-1, with D tentatively TRBD1 (5 bases). CDR1 SGHKS and CDR2 YYEKEE come from the germline V gene (reference sequence). The CDR3 consists of 13 residues. V lost 5 bases, J lost 4 bases, and 10 bases lay in between. The CDR3 loop reads CASRNDRYNEQFF. The CDR3 region has the DNA TGTGCCAGCAGAAATGACAGATACAATGAGCAGTTCTTC.

The chain links TRBV3-1 to TRBJ2-7, with TRBD1 identical over 8 bases. CDR3 size: 14 residues. In germline, CDR1 is LGHDT, CDR2 YNNKEL (reference sequence). V gave up 3 bases and J gave up 7 bases; unmatched junction bases: 8. Here the CDR3 reads CASSHTRGLSEQYF. As DNA, the CDR3 is TGTGCCAGCAGCCACACCAGGGGGCTCTCAGAGCAGTACTTC.

There are a few counts of this clonotype. The chain uses TRBV7-8 and TRBJ2-5; TRBD1 aligns across 9 bases. The CDR3 consists of 14 residues. After removal of 5 bases from V and 3 bases from J, the junction contained 4 bases not matched to a gene. Germline loops: CDR1 SGHVS, CDR2 FQNEAQ. CDR3: CASSLGTGKETQYF. DNA for the CDR3: TGTGCCAGCAGCCTCGGGACAGGGAAAGAGACCCAGTACTTC.

The V gene is TRBV10-3, the J gene TRBJ2-7; 12 nucleotides match TRBD2. This CDR3 is built from 16 residues. After removal of 4 bases from V and 6 bases from J, the junction contained 10 bases not matched to a gene. Germline CDR1 and CDR2: ENHRY and SYGVKD. The CDR3 DNA reads TGTGCCATCAGTGCCCCTAGCGGGAGGGCCGGAGGCGAGCAGTACTTC. Amino acids: CAISAPSGRAGGEQYF.

The gene calls are TRBV4-1 and TRBJ1-1, with 11 bases lining up with TRBD1. This CDR3 region has 14 residues. Per the germline V gene, CDR1 is MGHRA and CDR2 is YSYEKL. The V and J ends lost 5 bases and 6 bases, in that order; junction bases with no gene match: 5. The CDR3: CASSYGQGAAEAFF. CDR3 nucleotide sequence: TGCGCCAGCAGCTACGGACAGGGGGCAGCTGAAGCTTTCTTT.

V usage is TRBV5-1 and J usage is TRBJ1-2; possible D gene TRBD1, 6 bases. CDR3 length: 15 amino acids. The germline gives CDR1 SGHRS, CDR2 YFSETQ. V was pared by 3 bases and J by 4 bases, with 16 bases between. The CDR3 spells CASSSLFGGGYGYTF. CDR3 nucleotide sequence: TGCGCCAGCAGCTCTCTCTTCGGGGGCGGCTATGGCTACACCTTC.

The CDR3 sequence: CASSGTRGGSDTQYF. The CDR3 bases are TGTGCCAGCAGCGGGACTAGAGGTGGATCAGATACGCAGTATTTT. V is TRBV12-3 or TRBV12-4 and J is TRBJ2-3, with 8 bases fitting TRBD2. CDR3 length: 15 residues. After removal of 6 bases from V and 4 bases from J, the junction contained 9 bases not matched to a gene.